This TCR beta chain is from a study of identical twins. Findings and caveats of the study: Clonotypes of the beta chain that were abundant in cord blood carried fewer insertions (memory repertoires showed none). When twins shared out-of-frame alpha sequences, those sequences had excess low generation probability. Compared with models, monozygotic twins showed more out-of-frame TCR alpha sharing.

Addition of a universal primer site occurred through template switching, and cDNA carried unique molecular identifiers. TCRdb analysed the 5' RACE reads with MiXCR anew, one entry per CDR3 protein. The sample shows 210,000 or so distinct CDR3 sequences, about 7.5% of them seen only once. This clonotype was found many times. As yet, its antigen is unknown. The sample also formed part of further work on yellow fever vaccine responses in identical twins.

Sequenced: memory (CD45RO+) T cells sorted from blood. This receptor was identified in a woman aged 18-29 years in good health.

The CDR3 protein is CASSQGGSTGELFF. DNA of the CDR3: TGTGCCAGCAGCCAAGGGGGAAGCACCGGGGAGCTGTTTTTT. The rearrangement uses TRBV3-1 and TRBJ2-2; D unresolved. The CDR3 has 14 residues. V lost 1 base to trimming and J lost 4 bases, with 7 bases between them. The V gene's germline CDR1 is LGHDT and CDR2 YNNKEL (reference sequence).